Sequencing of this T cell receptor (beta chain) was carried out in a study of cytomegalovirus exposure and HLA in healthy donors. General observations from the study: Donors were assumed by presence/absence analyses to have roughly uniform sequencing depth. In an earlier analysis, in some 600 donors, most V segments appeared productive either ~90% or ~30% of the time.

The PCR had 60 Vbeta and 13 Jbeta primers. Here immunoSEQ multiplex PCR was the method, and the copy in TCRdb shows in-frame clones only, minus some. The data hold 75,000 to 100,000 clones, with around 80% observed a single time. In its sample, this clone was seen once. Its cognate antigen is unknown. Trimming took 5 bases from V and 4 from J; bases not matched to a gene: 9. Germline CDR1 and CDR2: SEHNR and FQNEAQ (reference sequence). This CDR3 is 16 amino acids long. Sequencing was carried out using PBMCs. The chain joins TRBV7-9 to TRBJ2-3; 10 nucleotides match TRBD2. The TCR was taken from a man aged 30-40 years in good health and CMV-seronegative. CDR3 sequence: CASSPMSGGAADTQYF. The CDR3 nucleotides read TGTGCCAGCAGCCCGATGAGCGGGGGGGCCGCAGATACGCAGTATTTT.